This TCR beta chain was identified during a study of blood T cell repertoires in COVID-19. This table comes from immunoSEQ multiplex PCR, and its TCRdb copy is limited to in-frame clones, with some not included. The sample lists around 140,000 clones; about four fifths were seen once. V shed 4 bases and J shed 4 bases, with 18 bases lying between them. Germline lookup yields CDR1 SGHNT and CDR2 YYREEE (reference sequence). This CDR3 spans 16 amino acids. The chain employs TRBV5-4 and TRBJ2-1; tentative D call: TRBD2 (6 bases). This TCR came from a woman between 55 and 75 years old with active or convalescent COVID-19. The sequencing input was peripheral blood. DNA of the CDR3: TGTGCCAGCAGCCCTCCCAGTCTAGGAGGGTACAATGAGCAGTTCTTC. It specifies CASSPPSLGGYNEQFF. The full variable domain, rest sourced from reference TRBV5-4 and TRBJ2-1, is ETGVTQSPTHLIKTRGQQVTLRCSSQSGHNTVSWYQQALGQGPQFIFQYYREEENGRGNFPPRFSGLQFPNYSSELNVNALELDDSALYLCASSPPSLGGYNEQFFGPGTRLTVL.